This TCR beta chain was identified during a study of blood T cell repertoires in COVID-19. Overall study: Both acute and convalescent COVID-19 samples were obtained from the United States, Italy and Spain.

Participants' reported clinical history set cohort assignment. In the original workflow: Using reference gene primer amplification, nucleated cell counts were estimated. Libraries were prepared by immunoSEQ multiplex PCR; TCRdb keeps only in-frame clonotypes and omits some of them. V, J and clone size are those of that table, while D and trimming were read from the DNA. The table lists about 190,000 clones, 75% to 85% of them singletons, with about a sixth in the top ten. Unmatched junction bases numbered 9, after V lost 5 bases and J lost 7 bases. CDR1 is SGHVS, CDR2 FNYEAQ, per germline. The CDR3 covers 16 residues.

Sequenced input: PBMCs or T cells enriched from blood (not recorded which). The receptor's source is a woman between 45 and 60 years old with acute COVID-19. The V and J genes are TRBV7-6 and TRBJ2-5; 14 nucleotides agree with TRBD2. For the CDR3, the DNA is TGTGCCAGCAGCCTGGTGACTAGCGGGGGGGCCGGGACCCAGTACTTC. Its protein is CASSLVTSGGAGTQYF.